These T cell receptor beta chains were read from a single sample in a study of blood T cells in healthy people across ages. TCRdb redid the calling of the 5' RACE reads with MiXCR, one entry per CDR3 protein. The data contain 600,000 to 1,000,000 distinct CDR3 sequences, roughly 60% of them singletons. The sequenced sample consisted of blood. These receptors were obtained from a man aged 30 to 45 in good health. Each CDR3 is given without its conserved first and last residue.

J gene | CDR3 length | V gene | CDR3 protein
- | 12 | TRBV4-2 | ASSPNSGEETQY
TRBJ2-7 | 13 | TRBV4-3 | ASSQGRGGGYEQY
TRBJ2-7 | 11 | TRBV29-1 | SGTTGGGYEQY
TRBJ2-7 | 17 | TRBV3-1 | ASSRKEESLAGKYNEQY
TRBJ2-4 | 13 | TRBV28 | ASSLPDRGLNIQY
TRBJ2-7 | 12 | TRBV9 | ASSATSSNYEQY
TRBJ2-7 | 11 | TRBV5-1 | ASRPSGPYEQY
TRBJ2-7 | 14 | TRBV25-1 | ASSSPSTGASYEQY
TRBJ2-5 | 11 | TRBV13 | ASSAPLGKTQY
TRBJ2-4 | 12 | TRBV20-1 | SARDGAGKNIQY
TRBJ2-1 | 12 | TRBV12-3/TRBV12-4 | ASAWLAGYNEQF
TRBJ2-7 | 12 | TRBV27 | ASSSRLSSYEQY
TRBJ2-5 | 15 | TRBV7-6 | ASNPRLAGGYQETQY
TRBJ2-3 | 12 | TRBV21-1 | ASSAPLPGDTQY
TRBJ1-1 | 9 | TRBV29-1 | SVPRGGEAF
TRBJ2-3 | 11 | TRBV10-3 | AINRNSTDTQY
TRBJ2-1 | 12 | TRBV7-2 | ASTQASGDNEQF
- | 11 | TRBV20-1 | SGPRAREETQY
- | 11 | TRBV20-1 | SARVGRGDIQY
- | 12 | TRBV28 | ASSLRRVRNEQY
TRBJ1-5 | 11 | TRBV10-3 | AIGTGENQPQH
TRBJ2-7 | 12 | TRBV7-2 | ASSSVNSVYEQY
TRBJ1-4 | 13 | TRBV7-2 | ASSITGGGGEKLF
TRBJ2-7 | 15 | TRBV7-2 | ASSLGTGETNSYEQY
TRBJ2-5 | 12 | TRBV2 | ASREPGQQETRY
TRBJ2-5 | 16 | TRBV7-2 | ASSLQRGRDWENNEQY
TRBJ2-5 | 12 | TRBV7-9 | ASSLGSAEETQY
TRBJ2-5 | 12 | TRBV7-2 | ASSRGSNQETQY
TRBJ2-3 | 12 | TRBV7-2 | ASSPRKTTDTQY
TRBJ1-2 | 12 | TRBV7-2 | ASSPSEGNYGYT
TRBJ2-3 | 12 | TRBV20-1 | SASVTSGTDTQY
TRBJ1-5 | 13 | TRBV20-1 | SAEENRGNNQPQH
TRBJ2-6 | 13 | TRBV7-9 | ASSLDRSGANVLT
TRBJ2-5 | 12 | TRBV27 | ASSVSPDWETQY
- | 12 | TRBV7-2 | ASSEAGVRYEQY